Listed here are 9 T cell receptor beta chains from one sample, sequenced in a study of chemoradiotherapy in HPV16-positive cancers. Assay used: immunoSEQ multiplex PCR; TCRdb lists only in-frame clones, some missing. The sample holds over a thousand clones, over 65% seen once. The specimen comprised tumor tissue, sampled from a patient who underwent chemoradiotherapy. Every receptor here comes from a human donor with HPV-associated anogenital cancer.

The CDR3 region is CASSLVGGPYEQYF. CDR3 coding DNA: TGTGCCAGCAGCTTAGTTGGGGGGCCCTACGAGCAGTACTTC. The chain recombines TRBV11-2 with TRBJ2-7; D is perhaps TRBD1 or TRBD2 (6 bases each). CDR1 and CDR2 (germline): SGHAT, FQNNGV. Trimming took off 1 base at V and 2 bases at J, with 9 bases between the two ends. The CDR3 is 14 residues long.

J is TRBJ2-5 and V is TRBV28; D possibly corresponds to TRBD1 (5 bases). The germline V gene has CDR1 MDHEN and CDR2 SYDVKM. The CDR3 covers 14 residues. The V and J ends lost 5 bases and 5 bases respectively, with 15 bases between them. The CDR3 here is CASSKDLKGETQYF. The DNA of the CDR3 is TGTGCCAGCAGTAAGGACCTTAAGGGGGAGACCCAGTACTTC. The whole variable domain, remainder taken from reference TRBV28 and TRBJ2-5, is DVKVTQSSRYLVKRTGEKVFLECVQDMDHENMFWYRQDPGLGLRLIYFSYDVKMKEKGDIPEGYSVSREKKERFSLILESASTNQTSMYLCASSKDLKGETQYFGPGTRLLVL.

This clone was found a few times. The rearrangement links TRBV6-1 to TRBJ1-2; D possibly corresponds to TRBD1 (6 bases). Trimming left V 3 bases short and J 4 bases short, with 9 bases between. From germline, CDR1 is MNHNS and CDR2 SASEGT. The CDR3 totals 13 residues. CDR3 nucleotide sequence: TGTGCCAGCAGTGATAACAGGGTCTATGGCTACACCTTC. Amino acids: CASSDNRVYGYTF.

The chain uses TRBV11-3 and TRBJ2-1, with D possibly TRBD1 on 6 matching bases. The CDR3 length is 12 residues. Germline values: CDR1 SGHNT, CDR2 YENEEA. Between the trimmed V and J ends, which lost 6 bases and 5 bases, there was a span of 8 bases. The CDR3 nucleotides are TGTGCCAGCAGTCGACAGGACAATGAGCAGTTCTTC. The encoded protein is CASSRQDNEQFF. The whole variable domain, remainder taken from reference TRBV11-3 and TRBJ2-1, is EAGVVQSPRYKIIEKKQPVAFWCNPISGHNTLYWYLQNLGQGPELLIRYENEEAVDDSQLPKDRFSAERLKGVDSTLKIQPAELGDSAVYLCASSRQDNEQFFGPGTRLTVL.

CDR3 loop: CASSQQGRDTQYF. The CDR3 nucleotides are TGTGCCAGCAGTCAACAGGGGAGAGATACGCAGTATTTT. The gene calls are TRBV6-5 and TRBJ2-3; TRBD1 matches at 7 bases. The germline V gene has CDR1 MNHEY and CDR2 SVGAGI. The CDR3 runs to 13 residues. After removal of 5 bases from V and 5 bases from J, the junction contained 4 bases not matched to a gene.

As to this clone: At one end the junction does not follow the germline gene, possibly because of a read error. The CDR3 DNA reads TGTGCTAGCAGCTTAGGAATTAGCGGGAAAGAGACCCAGTACTTC. Translating gives CASSLGISGKETQYF. The genes are TRBV7-7 and TRBJ2-5; 8 positions match TRBD2. The CDR3 spans 15 residues. Germline CDR1 SSHAT, CDR2 FNYEAQ (reference sequence).

This chain connects TRBV7-9 to TRBJ2-3; possible D gene TRBD1, 6 bases. The CDR3 runs to 15 residues. The germline V gene has CDR1 SEHNR and CDR2 FQNEAQ (reference sequence). CDR3 sequence: CASLIPGHRGDTQYF. Written as DNA, the CDR3 is TGTGCTAGTCTAATTCCGGGACACCGAGGCGATACGCAGTATTTT.

This chain links TRBV15 with TRBJ2-4; 7 nucleotides match TRBD1. With V trimmed by 0 bases and J by 8 bases, 16 bases remained unmatched. The germline CDR1 and CDR2 sequences are LNHNV and YYDKDF (reference sequence). This CDR3 is built from 18 residues. The chain's CDR3 is CATSRDRVKGASPDIQYF. The CDR3, as DNA: TGTGCCACCAGCAGAGATCGAGTAAAGGGGGCGAGTCCAGACATTCAGTACTTC.

The V call is TRBV27, the J call TRBJ2-2; TRBD1 matches at 7 bases. Losses at the gene ends were 6 bases for V and 4 bases for J; bases not matched to a gene: 2. Germline V gives CDR1 MNHEY, CDR2 SMNVEV (reference sequence). CDR3 length: 13 residues. As DNA, the CDR3 is TGTGCCAGCAGGACAGGGAGCACCGGGGAGCTGTTTTTT. The encoded protein is CASRTGSTGELFF.